What follows are 17 T cell receptor beta chains derived from one specimen sequenced in a study of T cells in localized non-small cell lung cancer. Sequencing was performed with immunoSEQ multiplex PCR; in TCRdb, only in-frame clones are kept and a portion is missing. The sample records around 67,000 clones, roughly 88% being singletons. This material consisted of peripheral blood, taken before any cancer treatment. The receptor set was obtained from a woman aged 40-70 years with stage I lung adenocarcinoma.

This clone came up a few times. V usage is TRBV5-5 and J usage is TRBJ1-5, with 7 bases aligning to TRBD1. Germline CDR1 is SGHKS and CDR2 is YYEKEE (reference sequence). The junction had 4 bases not matched to a gene; V was cut back by 4 bases and J by 3 bases. CDR3 length: 14 amino acids. The CDR3 sequence is CASSTGTVNQPQHF. CDR3 nucleotide sequence: TGTGCCAGCAGCACCGGGACAGTCAATCAGCCCCAGCATTTT.

This sequence joins TRBV5-4 and TRBJ1-1; D call uncertain. Germline CDR1 and CDR2: SGHNT and YYREEE (reference sequence). V dropped 0 bases and J dropped 2 bases, with 8 bases sitting between them. The CDR3 runs 14 residues. CDR3 in amino acids: CASSLEAANTEAFF. In DNA form, the CDR3 reads TGTGCCAGCAGCTTGGAGGCCGCTAACACTGAAGCTTTCTTT.

The J gene is TRBJ1-5, the V gene TRBV7-8; 10 bases are a match to TRBD1. The CDR3 totals 16 residues. Germline CDR1 is SGHVS and CDR2 is FQNEAQ. Germline trimming cut 5 bases from V and 6 bases from J; bases unmatched to any gene: 10. The CDR3 sequence: CASSTRTGGARQPQHF. The CDR3 DNA reads as TGTGCCAGCAGCACCCGGACAGGGGGTGCCCGTCAGCCCCAGCATTTT.

This clone was seen a few times. The chain uses TRBV7-9 and TRBJ1-1; D may be TRBD1 (6 bases). Trimming removed 6 bases from V and 11 bases from J, with 19 bases in between. Germline V gives CDR1 SEHNR, CDR2 FQNEAQ (reference sequence). The CDR3 length is 13 residues. The CDR3 spells CASRYRDTAGAFF. The CDR3 region has the DNA TGTGCCAGCAGATACCGGGACACGGCGGGGGCTTTCTTT.

The chain joins TRBV5-6 to TRBJ2-2; D is unresolved. Deletions cut 0 bases from V and 4 bases from J, with 19 bases between. CDR1 is SGHDT, CDR2 YYEEEE, per germline. This CDR3 has 18 residues. Written as DNA, the CDR3 is TGTGCCAGCAGCTTGGGCGCGATATCGTTATCGGGCACCGGGGAGCTGTTTTTT. Translating gives CASSLGAISLSGTGELFF. Based on the CDR3 plus reference TRBV5-6 and TRBJ2-2, the full variable domain is DAGVTQSPTHLIKTRGQQVTLRCSPKSGHDTVSWYQQALGQGPQFIFQYYEEEERQRGNFPDRFSGHQFPNYSSELNVNALLLGDSALYLCASSLGAISLSGTGELFFGEGSRLTVL.

The chain combines TRBV30 with TRBJ1-1, with D perhaps matching TRBD1 (5 bases). The V gene's germline CDR1 is GTSNPN and CDR2 SVGIG (reference sequence). Trimming removed 7 bases from V and 4 bases from J, with 13 bases in between. The CDR3 has 12 residues. The CDR3 loop reads CASEGGGTEAFF. CDR3 in DNA: TGTGCCTCTGAAGGTGGGGGCACTGAAGCTTTCTTT.

The chain links TRBV19 to TRBJ2-5, with D unresolved. Germline CDR1 is LNHDA and CDR2 is SQIVND (reference sequence). The CDR3 totals 13 residues. Trimming took off 1 base at V and 5 bases at J, with 8 bases between the two ends. The CDR3 coding sequence is TGTGCCAGTAGTATAGTGGGCAGGGAGACCCAGTACTTC. As protein: CASSIVGRETQYF. The variable domain in full, completed from reference TRBV19 and TRBJ2-5, reads DGGITQSPKYLFRKEGQNVTLSCEQNLNHDAMYWYRQDPGQGLRLIYYSQIVNDFQKGDIAEGYSVSREKKESFPLTVTSAQKNPTAFYLCASSIVGRETQYFGPGTRLLVL.

This clone has a single count. The chain joins TRBV18 to TRBJ2-2, with D possibly matching TRBD2 (6 bases). This CDR3 has 16 residues. With 1 base removed from V and 0 bases from J, the gap between germline ends came to 9 bases. In germline, CDR1 is KGHSH, CDR2 LQKENI. The CDR3 DNA reads as TGTGCCAGCTCACCACGGAGGGGACCGAACACCGGGGAGCTGTTTTTT. Protein: CASSPRRGPNTGELFF. The variable domain in full, completed from reference TRBV18 and TRBJ2-2, reads NAGVMQNPRHLVRRRGQEARLRCSPMKGHSHVYWYRQLPEEGLKFMVYLQKENIIDESGMPKERFSAEFPKEGPSILRIQQVVRGDSAAYFCASSPRRGPNTGELFFGEGSRLTVL.

The genes are TRBV30 and TRBJ1-2; no definite D call. CDR1 is GTSNPN and CDR2 is SVGIG in the germline V gene (reference sequence). V was clipped by 3 bases and J by 4 bases, with 15 bases between them. This CDR3 spans 14 amino acids. DNA for the CDR3: TGTGCCTGGAGCGACTCTTTGCAGATCTATGGCTACACCTTC. It is translated as CAWSDSLQIYGYTF.

The CDR3 sequence is CASSRNSDGNNQPQHF. The CDR3 coding sequence is TGTGCCAGCAGCCGGAATTCAGACGGAAACAATCAGCCCCAGCATTTT. V gene TRBV11-2 combines with J gene TRBJ1-5, with D unclear. The CDR3 sequence is 16 residues long. V dropped 5 bases and J dropped 3 bases, with 17 bases sitting between them. The germline V gene has CDR1 SGHAT and CDR2 FQNNGV. The full variable domain, in which reference TRBV11-2 and TRBJ1-5 provide the parts outside the CDR3, is EAGVAQSPRYKIIEKRQSVAFWCNPISGHATLYWYQQILGQGPKLLIQFQNNGVVDDSQLPKDRFSAERLKGVDSTLKIQPAKLEDSAVYLCASSRNSDGNNQPQHFGDGTRLSIL.

This sequence joins TRBV6-5 and TRBJ1-1, with D possibly matching TRBD1 (5 bases). From germline, CDR1 is MNHEY and CDR2 SVGAGI. Deletions cut 5 bases from V and 0 bases from J, with 13 bases between. This CDR3 comprises 15 residues. CDR3 region: CASSGRDGMNTEAFF. DNA of the CDR3: TGTGCCAGCAGTGGGAGGGACGGTATGAACACTGAAGCTTTCTTT.

The genes are TRBV2 and TRBJ2-3; 8 bases are a match to TRBD2. The germline V gene has CDR1 SNHLY and CDR2 FYNNEI. The CDR3 loop spans 15 amino acids. V gave up 4 bases and J gave up 2 bases; unmatched junction bases: 5. In DNA, the CDR3 is TGTGCCAGCAGTGTTAGCGGGGCCTACACAGATACGCAGTATTTT. Its translation: CASSVSGAYTDTQYF.

The chain couples TRBV30 to TRBJ1-5; D gene uncertain. V shed 0 bases and J shed 1 base, with 7 bases lying between them. From germline, CDR1 is GTSNPN and CDR2 SVGIG (reference sequence). This CDR3 contains 14 residues. The CDR3 is CAWSVRLSNQPQHF. The CDR3 coding sequence is TGTGCCTGGAGTGTACGACTGAGCAATCAGCCCCAGCATTTT.

The V and J genes are TRBV5-4 and TRBJ2-1; the match to TRBD2 covers 11 bases. Germline values: CDR1 SGHNT, CDR2 YYREEE (reference sequence). V lost 4 bases, J lost 10 bases, and 13 bases stayed unmatched. CDR3 size: 16 residues. The CDR3, as DNA: TGTGCCAGCAGCACGGACCCACTAGCGGGAGTAGGGGAGCAGTTCTTC. Translation: CASSTDPLAGVGEQFF.

V usage is TRBV25-1 and J usage is TRBJ1-1, with a tentative D call TRBD1 (5 bases). V gave up 2 bases and J gave up 2 bases, with 9 bases separating them. The CDR3 loop spans 14 amino acids. In germline, CDR1 is MGHDK, CDR2 SYGVNS. The CDR3 loop is CASSEGGGNTEAFF. The DNA of the CDR3 is TGTGCCAGCAGTGAAGGGGGGGGAAACACTGAAGCTTTCTTT.

V gene TRBV28 combines with J gene TRBJ1-2; unclear D gene. The CDR3 runs to 13 residues. The germline gives CDR1 MDHEN, CDR2 SYDVKM. With 6 bases removed from V and 0 bases from J, the gap between germline ends came to 8 bases. The CDR3 protein is CASSVPPNYGYTF. CDR3 sequence (DNA): TGTGCCAGCAGCGTCCCTCCTAACTATGGCTACACCTTC.

The V and J genes are TRBV9 and TRBJ2-7; no definite D call. Germline CDR1 and CDR2: SGDLS and YYNGEE. The CDR3 covers 14 residues. Trimming took off 3 bases at V and 3 bases at J, with 13 bases between the two ends. CDR3 bases: TGTGCCAGCAGCGGTGGAGTAGGGCGCTACGAGCAGTACTTC. Its translation: CASSGGVGRYEQYF.